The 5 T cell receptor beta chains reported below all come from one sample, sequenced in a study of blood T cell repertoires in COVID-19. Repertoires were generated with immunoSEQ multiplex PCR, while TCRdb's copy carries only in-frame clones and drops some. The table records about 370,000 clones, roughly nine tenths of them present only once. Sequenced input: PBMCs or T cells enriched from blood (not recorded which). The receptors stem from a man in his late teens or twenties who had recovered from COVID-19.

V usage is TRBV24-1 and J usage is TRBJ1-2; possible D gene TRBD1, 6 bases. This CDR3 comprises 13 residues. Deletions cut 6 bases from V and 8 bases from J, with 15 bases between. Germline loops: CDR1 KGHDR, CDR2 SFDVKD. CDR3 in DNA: TGTGCCACCAGTTCAGCCCAGGGGTACGGCTACACCTTC. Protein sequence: CATSSAQGYGYTF.

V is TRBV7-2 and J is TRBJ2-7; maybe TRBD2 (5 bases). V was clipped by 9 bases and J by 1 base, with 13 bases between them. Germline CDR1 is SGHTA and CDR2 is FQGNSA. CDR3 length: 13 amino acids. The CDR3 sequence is CASREGSSYEQYF. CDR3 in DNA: TGTGCCAGTCGAGAGGGTTCGTCCTACGAGCAGTACTTC.

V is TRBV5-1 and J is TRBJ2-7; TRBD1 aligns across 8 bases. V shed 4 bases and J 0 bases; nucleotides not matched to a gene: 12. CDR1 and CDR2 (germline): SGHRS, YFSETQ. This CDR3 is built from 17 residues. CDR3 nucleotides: TGCGCCAGCAGCCCTTCGGGTACAGGGGGGAACTCCTACGAGCAGTACTTC. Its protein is CASSPSGTGGNSYEQYF.

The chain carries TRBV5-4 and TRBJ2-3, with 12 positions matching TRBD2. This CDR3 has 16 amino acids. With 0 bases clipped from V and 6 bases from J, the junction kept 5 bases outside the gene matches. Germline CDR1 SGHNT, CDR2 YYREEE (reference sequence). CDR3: CASSLERLAGGDTQYF. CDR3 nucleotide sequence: TGTGCCAGCAGCTTGGAGCGTCTAGCGGGAGGGGATACGCAGTATTTT.

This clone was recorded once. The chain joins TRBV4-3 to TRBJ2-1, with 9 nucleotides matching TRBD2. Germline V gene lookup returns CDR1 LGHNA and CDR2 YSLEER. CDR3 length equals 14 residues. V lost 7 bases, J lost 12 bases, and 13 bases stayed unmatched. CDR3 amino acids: CASMRVAGADRQFF. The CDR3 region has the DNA TGCGCCAGCATGAGGGTAGCGGGAGCCGATCGGCAGTTCTTC.